This TCR beta chain was retrieved from a study of multiple sclerosis patients with progressive multifocal leukoencephalopathy. Study-level findings and limits: In most PML patients, TRB repertoires appeared less diverse by entropy.

Noted time point: before natalizumab initiation. Every listed patient previously received interferon beta; all PML patients were women. Concerning this clone: Its specificity is unknown.

Per the germline V gene, CDR1 is MRHNA and CDR2 is SNTAGT. Trimming left V 1 base short and J 0 bases short, with 10 bases between. This CDR3 contains 16 residues. Profiled with immunoSEQ multiplex PCR; TCRdb holds only in-frame clones, not every one. The table lists under 40,000 clones, nearly 95% of them singletons. The gene calls are TRBV6-4 and TRBJ2-1; D is uncertain. Specimen: PBMCs. The clonotype comes from a man younger than 45 with multiple sclerosis. The chain's CDR3 is CASSDFAASSYNEQFF. CDR3 DNA: TGTGCCAGCAGTGACTTCGCGGCTAGCTCCTACAATGAGCAGTTCTTC.